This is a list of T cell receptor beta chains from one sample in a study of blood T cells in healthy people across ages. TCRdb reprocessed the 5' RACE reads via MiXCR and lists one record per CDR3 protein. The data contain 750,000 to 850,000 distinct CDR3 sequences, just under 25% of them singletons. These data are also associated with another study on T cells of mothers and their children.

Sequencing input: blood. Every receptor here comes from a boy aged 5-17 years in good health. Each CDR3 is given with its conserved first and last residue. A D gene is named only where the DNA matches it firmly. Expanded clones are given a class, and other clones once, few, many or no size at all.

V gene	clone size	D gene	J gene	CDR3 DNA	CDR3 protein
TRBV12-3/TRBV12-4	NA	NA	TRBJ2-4	TGTGCCACCGAACTCAGGGAAAAAGCCAAAAACATTCAGTACTTC	CATELREKAKNIQYF
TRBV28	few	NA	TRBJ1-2	TGTGCCAGCAGTCGTCAGGGGATCAGCTATGGCTACACCTTC	CASSRQGISYGYTF
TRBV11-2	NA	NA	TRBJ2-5	TGTGCCAGCAGCTCTTCCCGGGACCCCCAAGAGACCCAGTACTTC	CASSSSRDPQETQYF
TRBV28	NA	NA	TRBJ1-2	TGTGCCAGCAACAAGGCGGGGGTAGGGTATGGCTACACCTTC	CASNKAGVGYGYTF
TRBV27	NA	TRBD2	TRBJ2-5	TGTGCCAGCAGTTCCCTACCGGGACTAGCGGCGCAAGAGACCCAGTACTTC	CASSSLPGLAAQETQYF
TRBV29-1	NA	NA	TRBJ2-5	TGCAGCGTTGTTTGGGACACCGGAGAGACCCAGTACTTC	CSVVWDTGETQYF
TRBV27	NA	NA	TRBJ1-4	TGTGCCAGCAGTTTATCGACTTACAGGAAAGGGACTGAAAAACTGTTTTTT	CASSLSTYRKGTEKLFF
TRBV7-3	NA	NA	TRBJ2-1	TGTGCCAGCAGCTTAATCGGGGAAACCGACGGCTACAATGAGCAGTTCTTC	CASSLIGETDGYNEQFF
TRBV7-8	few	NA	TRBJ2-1	TGTGCCAGCTCCCGGGACTCCGCGATCGATGAGCAGTTCTTC	CASSRDSAIDEQFF
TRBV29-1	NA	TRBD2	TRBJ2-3	TGCAGCGTTGCAGGTAGCGGGGGGCCGTATACGCAGTATTTT	CSVAGSGGPYTQYF